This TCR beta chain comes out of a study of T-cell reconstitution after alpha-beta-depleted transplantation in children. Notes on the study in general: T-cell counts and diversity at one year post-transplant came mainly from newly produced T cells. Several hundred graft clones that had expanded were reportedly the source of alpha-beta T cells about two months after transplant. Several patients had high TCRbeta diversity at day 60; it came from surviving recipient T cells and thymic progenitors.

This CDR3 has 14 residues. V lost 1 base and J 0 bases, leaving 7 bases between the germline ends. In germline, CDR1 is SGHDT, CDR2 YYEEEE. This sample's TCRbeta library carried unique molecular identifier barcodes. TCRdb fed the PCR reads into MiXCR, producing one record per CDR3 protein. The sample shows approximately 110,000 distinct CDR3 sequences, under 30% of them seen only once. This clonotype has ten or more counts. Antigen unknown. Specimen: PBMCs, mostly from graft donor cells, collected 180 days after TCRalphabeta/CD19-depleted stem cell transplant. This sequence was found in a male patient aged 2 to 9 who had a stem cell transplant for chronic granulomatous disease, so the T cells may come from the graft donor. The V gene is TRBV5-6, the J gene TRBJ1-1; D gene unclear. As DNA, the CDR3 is TGTGCCAGCAGCTTGTTACAGATGAACACTGAAGCTTTCTTT. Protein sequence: CASSLLQMNTEAFF.